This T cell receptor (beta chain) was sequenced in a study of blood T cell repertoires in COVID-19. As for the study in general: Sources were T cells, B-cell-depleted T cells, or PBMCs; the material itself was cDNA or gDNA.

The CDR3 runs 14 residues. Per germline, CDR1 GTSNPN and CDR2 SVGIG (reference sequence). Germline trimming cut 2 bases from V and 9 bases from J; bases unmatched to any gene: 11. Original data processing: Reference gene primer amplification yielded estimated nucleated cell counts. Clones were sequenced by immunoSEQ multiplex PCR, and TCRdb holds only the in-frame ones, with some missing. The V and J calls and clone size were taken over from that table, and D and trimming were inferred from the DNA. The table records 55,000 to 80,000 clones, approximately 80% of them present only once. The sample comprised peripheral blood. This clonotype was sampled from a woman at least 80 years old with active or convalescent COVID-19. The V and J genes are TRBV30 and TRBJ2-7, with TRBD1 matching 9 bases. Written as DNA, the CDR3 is TGTGCCTGGAGTTCGGGACAGGGTTTTATGTGGCAGTACTTC. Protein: CAWSSGQGFMWQYF.